Reported below is one TCR beta chain. This sample is part of a study of T cell changes during pregnancy in multiple sclerosis. There are 13 residues in the CDR3. Per the germline V gene, CDR1 is MNHEY and CDR2 is SMNVEV (reference sequence). Between the trimmed V and J ends, which lost 6 bases and 6 bases, there was a span of 15 bases. Only in-frame clones appear in the TCRdb table, and some are missing; sequencing was by immunoSEQ multiplex PCR. The profile covers around 92,000 clones, with over 85% appearing a single time and approximately 4.7% taken by the ten largest. This receptor was identified in a female donor with multiple sclerosis, enrolled in a pregnancy study. The input for sequencing was peripheral blood, taken in the first trimester of pregnancy. This chain uses TRBV27 with TRBJ2-7; D possibly corresponds to TRBD1 (7 bases). Here the CDR3 DNA reads TGTGCCAGCAGGTCAGGGGGGTTGCGCGAGCAGTACTTC. It is translated as CASRSGGLREQYF.